This TCR beta chain emerged from a study of neurological immune-mediated disorders. The table lists this clonotype with many counts. The antigen is not known. Study conclusions and caveats: The absence of any CDR3 amino acid sequence shared by expanded clones across subjects suggests that repertoires were private in all groups. In HTLV-1-associated myelopathy, TCR clonal expansion was greatest, whereas multiple sclerosis had the least, falling below healthy controls.

Indicated time point: longitudinal time-point 2. The CDR3 covers 16 residues. CDR1 is MNHEY and CDR2 is SVGEGT in the germline V gene. After removal of 4 bases from V and 5 bases from J, the junction contained 13 bases not matched to a gene. 5'RACE generated cDNA with 10-nucleotide random UMIs. TCRdb reprocessed the 5' RACE reads via MiXCR and lists one record per CDR3 protein. The table includes some 100,000 distinct CDR3 sequences, around 13% detected once. The sample taken for sequencing was PBMCs. V is TRBV6-2 or TRBV6-3 and J is TRBJ2-5; 7 nucleotides match TRBD1. The receptor was isolated from a female donor with HTLV-1-associated myelopathy (HAM/TSP). The CDR3 reads CASSSGLTGVGETQYF. The CDR3 DNA follows: TGTGCCAGCAGTTCCGGACTTACAGGGGTTGGCGAGACCCAGTACTTC.